This T cell receptor (beta chain) was identified in a study of blood T cell repertoires in COVID-19. Study-level information: Both acute and convalescent COVID-19 samples were obtained from the United States, Italy and Spain. T cells, B-cell-depleted T cells, or PBMCs provided the cDNA or gDNA that served as material.

Germline CDR1 is LNHDA and CDR2 is SQIVND (reference sequence). J gave up 9 bases and V 8 bases, and 6 bases lay outside the gene matches. The CDR3 sequence is 13 residues long. Original processing notes: Estimation of nucleated cell counts relied on the amplification of reference gene primers. Sequencing was performed with immunoSEQ multiplex PCR; in TCRdb, only in-frame clones are kept and a portion is missing. V and J calls and clone size are those listed in that table; D and trimming were worked out from the DNA. The repertoire holds fewer than 200,000 clones, with over 60% as singletons. The chain recombines TRBV19 with TRBJ2-1; TRBD2 agrees at 11 bases. The sample was peripheral blood. This TCR was sampled from a woman aged 70-85 years with acute or convalescent COVID-19. CDR3 coding DNA: TGTGCCAGTCGGACTAGCGGGTTGGGTGAGCAGTTCTTC. It is translated as CASRTSGLGEQFF.